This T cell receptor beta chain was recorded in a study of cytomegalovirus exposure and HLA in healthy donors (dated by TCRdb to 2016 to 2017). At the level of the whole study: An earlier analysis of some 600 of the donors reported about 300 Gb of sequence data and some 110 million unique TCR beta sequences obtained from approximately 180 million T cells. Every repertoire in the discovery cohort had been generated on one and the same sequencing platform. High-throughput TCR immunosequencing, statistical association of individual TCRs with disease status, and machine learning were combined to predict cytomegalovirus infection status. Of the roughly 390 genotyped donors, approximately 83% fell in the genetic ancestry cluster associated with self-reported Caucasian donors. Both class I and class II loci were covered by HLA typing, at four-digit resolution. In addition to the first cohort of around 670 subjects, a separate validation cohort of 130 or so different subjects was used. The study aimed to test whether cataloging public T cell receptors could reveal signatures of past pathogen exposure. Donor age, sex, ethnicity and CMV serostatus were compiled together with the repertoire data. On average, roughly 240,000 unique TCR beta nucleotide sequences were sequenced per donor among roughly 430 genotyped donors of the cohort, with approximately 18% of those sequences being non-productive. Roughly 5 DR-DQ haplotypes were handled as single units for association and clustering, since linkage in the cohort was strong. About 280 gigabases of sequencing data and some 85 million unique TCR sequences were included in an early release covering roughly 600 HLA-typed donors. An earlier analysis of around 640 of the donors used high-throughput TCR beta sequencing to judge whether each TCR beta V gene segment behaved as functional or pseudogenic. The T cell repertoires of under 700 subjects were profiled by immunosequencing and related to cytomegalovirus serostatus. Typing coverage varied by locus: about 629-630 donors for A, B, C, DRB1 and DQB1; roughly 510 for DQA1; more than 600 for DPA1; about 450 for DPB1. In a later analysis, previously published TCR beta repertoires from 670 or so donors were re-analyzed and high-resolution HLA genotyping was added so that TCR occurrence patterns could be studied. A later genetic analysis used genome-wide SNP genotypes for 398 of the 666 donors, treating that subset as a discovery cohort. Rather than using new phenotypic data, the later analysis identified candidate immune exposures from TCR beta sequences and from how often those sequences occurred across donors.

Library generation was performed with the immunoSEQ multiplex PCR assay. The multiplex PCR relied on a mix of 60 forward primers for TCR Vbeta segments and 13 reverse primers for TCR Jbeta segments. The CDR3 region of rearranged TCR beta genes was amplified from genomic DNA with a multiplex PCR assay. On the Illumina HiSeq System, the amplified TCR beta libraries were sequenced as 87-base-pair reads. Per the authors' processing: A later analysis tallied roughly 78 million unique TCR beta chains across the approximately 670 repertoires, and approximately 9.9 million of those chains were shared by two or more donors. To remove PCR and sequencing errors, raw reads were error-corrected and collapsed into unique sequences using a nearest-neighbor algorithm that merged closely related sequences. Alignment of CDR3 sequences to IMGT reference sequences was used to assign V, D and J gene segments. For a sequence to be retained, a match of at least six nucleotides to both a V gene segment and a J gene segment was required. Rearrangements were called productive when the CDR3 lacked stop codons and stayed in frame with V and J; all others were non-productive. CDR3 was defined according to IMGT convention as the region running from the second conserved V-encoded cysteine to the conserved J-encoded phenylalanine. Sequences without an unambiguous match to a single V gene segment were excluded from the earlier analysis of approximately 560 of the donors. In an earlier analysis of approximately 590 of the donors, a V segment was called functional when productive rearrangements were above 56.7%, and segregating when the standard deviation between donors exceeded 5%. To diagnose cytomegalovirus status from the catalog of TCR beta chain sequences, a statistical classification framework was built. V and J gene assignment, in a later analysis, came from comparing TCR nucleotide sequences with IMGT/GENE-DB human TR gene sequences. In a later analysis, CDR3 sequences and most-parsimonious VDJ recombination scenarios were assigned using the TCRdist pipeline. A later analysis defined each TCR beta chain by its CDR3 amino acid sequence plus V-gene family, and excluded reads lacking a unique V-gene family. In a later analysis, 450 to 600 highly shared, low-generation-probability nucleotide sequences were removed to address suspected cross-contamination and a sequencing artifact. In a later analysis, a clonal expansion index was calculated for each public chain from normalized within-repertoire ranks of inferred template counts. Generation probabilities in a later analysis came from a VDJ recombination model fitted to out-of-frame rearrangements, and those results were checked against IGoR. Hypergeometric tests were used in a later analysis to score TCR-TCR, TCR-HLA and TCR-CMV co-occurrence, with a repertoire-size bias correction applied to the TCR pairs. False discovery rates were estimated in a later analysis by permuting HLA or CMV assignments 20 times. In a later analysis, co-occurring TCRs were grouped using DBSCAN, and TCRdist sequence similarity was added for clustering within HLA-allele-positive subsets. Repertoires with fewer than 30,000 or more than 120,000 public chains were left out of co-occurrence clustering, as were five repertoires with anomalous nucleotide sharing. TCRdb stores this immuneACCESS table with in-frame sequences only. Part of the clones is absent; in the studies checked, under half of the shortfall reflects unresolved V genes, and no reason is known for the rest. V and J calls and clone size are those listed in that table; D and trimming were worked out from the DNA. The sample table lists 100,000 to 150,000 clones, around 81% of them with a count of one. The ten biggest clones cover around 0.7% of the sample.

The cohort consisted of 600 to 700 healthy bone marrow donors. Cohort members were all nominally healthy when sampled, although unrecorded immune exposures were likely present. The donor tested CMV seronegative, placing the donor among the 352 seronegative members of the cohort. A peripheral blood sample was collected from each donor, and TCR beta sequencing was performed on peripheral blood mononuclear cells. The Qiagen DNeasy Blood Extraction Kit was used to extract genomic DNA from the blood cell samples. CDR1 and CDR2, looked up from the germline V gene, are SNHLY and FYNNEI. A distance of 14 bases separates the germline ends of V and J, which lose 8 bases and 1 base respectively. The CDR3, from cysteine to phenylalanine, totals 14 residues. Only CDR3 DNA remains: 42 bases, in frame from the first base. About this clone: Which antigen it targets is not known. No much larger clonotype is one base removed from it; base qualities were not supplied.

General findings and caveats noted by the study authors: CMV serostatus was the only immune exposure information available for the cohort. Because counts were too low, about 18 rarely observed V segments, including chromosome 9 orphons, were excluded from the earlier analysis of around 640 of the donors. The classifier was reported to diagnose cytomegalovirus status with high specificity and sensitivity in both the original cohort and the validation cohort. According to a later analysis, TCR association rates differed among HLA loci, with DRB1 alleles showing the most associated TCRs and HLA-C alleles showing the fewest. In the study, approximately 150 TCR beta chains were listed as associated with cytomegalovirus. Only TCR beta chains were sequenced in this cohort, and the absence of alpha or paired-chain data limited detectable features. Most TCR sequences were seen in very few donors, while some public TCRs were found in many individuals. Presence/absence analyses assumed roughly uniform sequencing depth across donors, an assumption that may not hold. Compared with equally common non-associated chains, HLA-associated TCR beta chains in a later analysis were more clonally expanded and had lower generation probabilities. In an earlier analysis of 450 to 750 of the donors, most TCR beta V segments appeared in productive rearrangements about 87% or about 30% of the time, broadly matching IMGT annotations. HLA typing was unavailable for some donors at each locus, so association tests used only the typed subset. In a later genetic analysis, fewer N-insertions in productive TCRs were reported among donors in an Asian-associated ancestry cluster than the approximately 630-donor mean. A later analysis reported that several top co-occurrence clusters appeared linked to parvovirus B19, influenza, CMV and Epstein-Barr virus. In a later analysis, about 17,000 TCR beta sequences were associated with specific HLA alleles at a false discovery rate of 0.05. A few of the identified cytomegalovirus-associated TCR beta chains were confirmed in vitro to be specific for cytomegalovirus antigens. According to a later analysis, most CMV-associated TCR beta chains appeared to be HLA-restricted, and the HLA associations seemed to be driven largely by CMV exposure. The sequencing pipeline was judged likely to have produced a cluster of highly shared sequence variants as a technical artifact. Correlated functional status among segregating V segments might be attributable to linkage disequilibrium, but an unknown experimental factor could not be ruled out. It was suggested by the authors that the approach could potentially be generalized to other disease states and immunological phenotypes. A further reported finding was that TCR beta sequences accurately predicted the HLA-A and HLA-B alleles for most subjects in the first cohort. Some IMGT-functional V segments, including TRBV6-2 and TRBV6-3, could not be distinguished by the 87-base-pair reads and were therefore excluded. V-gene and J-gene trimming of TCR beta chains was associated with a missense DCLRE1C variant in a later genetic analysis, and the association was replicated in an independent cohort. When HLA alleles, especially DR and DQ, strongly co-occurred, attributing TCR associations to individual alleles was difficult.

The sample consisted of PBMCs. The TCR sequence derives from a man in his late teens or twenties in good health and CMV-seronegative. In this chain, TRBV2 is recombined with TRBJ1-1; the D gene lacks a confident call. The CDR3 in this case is CASADTRPNTEAFF. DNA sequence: TGTGCCAGCGCCGACACGAGACCGAACACTGAAGCTTTCTTT.